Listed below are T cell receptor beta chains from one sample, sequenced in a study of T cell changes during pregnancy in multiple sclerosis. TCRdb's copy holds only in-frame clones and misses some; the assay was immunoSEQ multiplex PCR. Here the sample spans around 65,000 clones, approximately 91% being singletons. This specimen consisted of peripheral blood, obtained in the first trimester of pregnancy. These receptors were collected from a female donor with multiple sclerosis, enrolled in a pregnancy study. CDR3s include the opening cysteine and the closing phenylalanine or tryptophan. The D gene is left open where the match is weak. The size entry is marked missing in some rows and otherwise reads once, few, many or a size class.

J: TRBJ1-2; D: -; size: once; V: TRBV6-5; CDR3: CASSYPSDSYGYTF; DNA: TGTGCCAGCAGTTACCCCTCGGACAGCTATGGCTACACCTTC
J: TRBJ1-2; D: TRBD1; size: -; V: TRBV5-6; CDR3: CASSLPGGQMGGYTF; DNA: TGTGCCAGCAGCTTGCCCGGGGGACAGATGGGTGGCTACACCTTC
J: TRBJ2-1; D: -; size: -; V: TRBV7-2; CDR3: CASSGRMRNEQFF; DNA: TGTGCCAGCAGCGGGCGTATGCGCAACGAGCAGTTCTTC
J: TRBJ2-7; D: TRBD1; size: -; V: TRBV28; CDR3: CASSSGQVRGEQYF; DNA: TGTGCCAGCAGTTCCGGACAGGTCCGGGGAGAGCAGTACTTC
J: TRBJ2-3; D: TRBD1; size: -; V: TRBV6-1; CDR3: CASSKNRGPDTQYF; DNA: TGTGCCAGCAGCAAAAACAGGGGACCAGATACGCAGTATTTT
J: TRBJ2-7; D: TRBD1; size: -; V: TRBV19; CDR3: CASSIGSGGTYEQYF; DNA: TGTGCCAGTAGTATAGGGTCAGGGGGTACCTACGAGCAGTACTTC
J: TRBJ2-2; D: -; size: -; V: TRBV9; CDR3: CASSVGGNTGELFF; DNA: TGTGCCAGCAGCGTAGGAGGAAACACCGGGGAGCTGTTTTTT
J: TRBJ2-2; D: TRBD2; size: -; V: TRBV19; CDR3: CASSKAGGPGTGELFF; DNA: TGTGCCAGTAGTAAGGCGGGAGGGCCGGGTACCGGGGAGCTGTTTTTT
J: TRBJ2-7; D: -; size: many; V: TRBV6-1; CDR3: CASQPRSGFYEQYF; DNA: TGTGCCAGTCAACCACGGTCAGGGTTCTACGAGCAGTACTTC
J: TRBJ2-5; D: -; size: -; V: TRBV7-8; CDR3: CASSFSGGTQYF; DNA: TGTGCCAGCAGCTTCTCGGGGGGCACCCAGTACTTC
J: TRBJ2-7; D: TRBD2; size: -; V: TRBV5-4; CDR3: CASSNRSGSGGQQYF; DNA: TGTGCCAGCAGCAATAGGAGCGGGAGCGGGGGCCAGCAGTACTTC
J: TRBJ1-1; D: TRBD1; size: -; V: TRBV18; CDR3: CASSPPGGWDTEAFF; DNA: TGTGCCAGCTCACCACCAGGGGGCTGGGACACTGAAGCTTTCTTT
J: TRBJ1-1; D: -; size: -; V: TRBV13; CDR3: CASSLGGALNTEAFF; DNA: TGTGCCAGCAGCTTAGGGGGGGCGCTCAACACTGAAGCTTTCTTT
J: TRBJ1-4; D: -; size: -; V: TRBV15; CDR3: CATSTSTGTGEKLFF; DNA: TGTGCCACCAGTACATCCACAGGGACGGGCGAAAAACTGTTTTTT
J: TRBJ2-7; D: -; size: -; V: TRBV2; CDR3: CASSYRSSEQYF; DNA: TGTGCCAGCAGTTACAGGTCCTCCGAGCAGTACTTC
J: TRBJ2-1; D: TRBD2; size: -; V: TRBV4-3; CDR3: CASSHALAGPYNEQFF; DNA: TGCGCCAGCAGCCACGCACTAGCGGGGCCCTACAATGAGCAGTTCTTC
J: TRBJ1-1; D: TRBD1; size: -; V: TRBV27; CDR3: CASSLSGTGAMNTEAFF; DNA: TGTGCCAGCAGTTTATCCGGCACAGGGGCCATGAACACTGAAGCTTTCTTT
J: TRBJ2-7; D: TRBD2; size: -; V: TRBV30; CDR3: CAWSGLAGASYEQYF; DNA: TGTGCCTGGAGCGGACTAGCGGGAGCTAGTTACGAGCAGTACTTC
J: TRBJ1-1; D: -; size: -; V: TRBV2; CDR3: CASSVAGENTEAFF; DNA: TGTGCCAGCAGTGTTGCCGGGGAGAACACTGAAGCTTTCTTT
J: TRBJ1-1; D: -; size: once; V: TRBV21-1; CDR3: CASSSRQGSGTEAFF; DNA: TGTGCCAGCAGCTCTCGACAGGGAAGCGGCACTGAAGCTTTCTTT
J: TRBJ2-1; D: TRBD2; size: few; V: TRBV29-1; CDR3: CSVEGTSGTYYNEQFF; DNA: TGCAGCGTTGAGGGGACTAGCGGAACCTACTACAATGAGCAGTTCTTC
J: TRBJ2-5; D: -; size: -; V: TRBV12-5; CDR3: CASGLDRVGTQYF; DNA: TGTGCTAGTGGTTTGGACAGGGTCGGGACCCAGTACTTC
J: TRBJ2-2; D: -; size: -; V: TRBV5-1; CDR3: CASSSPVESGELFF; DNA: TGCGCCAGCAGCTCCCCAGTGGAGTCCGGGGAGCTGTTTTTT
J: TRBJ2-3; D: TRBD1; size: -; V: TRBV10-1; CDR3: CASSDPGQERDTQYF; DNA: TGCGCCAGCAGTGATCCGGGACAGGAAAGGGATACGCAGTATTTT
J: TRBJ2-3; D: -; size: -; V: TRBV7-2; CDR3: CASSHYITDTQYF; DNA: TGTGCCAGCAGCCATTACATCACAGATACGCAGTATTTT
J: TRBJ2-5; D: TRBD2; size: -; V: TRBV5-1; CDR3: CASSFVREGETQYF; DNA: TGCGCCAGCAGCTTCGTCAGGGAGGGGGAGACCCAGTACTTC
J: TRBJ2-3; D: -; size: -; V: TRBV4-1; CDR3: CASSQDRTGDTQYF; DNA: TGCGCCAGCAGCCAAGATCGGACGGGGGATACGCAGTATTTT
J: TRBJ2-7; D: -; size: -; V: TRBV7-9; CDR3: CASSLGPNQREQYF; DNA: TGTGCCAGCAGCTTAGGTCCGAACCAGCGCGAGCAGTACTTC
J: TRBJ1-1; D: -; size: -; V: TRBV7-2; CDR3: CASSPTGLNTEAFF; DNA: TGTGCCAGCAGTCCAACAGGTTTAAACACTGAAGCTTTCTTT
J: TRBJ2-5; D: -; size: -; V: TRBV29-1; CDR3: CSVPFGAAQETQYF; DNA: TGCAGCGTCCCATTTGGGGCGGCACAAGAGACCCAGTACTTC
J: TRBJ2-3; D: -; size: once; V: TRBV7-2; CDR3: CASSLGGGSGTDTQYF; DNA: TGTGCCAGCAGCTTAGGGGGGGGCTCGGGCACAGATACGCAGTATTTT
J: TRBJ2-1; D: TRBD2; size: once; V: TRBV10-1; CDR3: CASSDRGTSSYNEQFF; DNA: TGCGCCAGCAGTGATCGGGGGACTAGCTCCTACAATGAGCAGTTCTTC
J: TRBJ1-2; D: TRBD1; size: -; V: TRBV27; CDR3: CASSLWSGQGAGYTF; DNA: TGTGCCAGCAGTTTATGGTCCGGACAGGGGGCTGGCTACACCTTC
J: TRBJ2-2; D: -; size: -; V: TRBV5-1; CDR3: CASSPGQLTGELFF; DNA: TGCGCCAGCAGCCCCGGACAGTTAACCGGGGAGCTGTTTTTT
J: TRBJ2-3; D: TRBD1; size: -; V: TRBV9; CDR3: CASSRRRTGGGTDTQYF; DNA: TGTGCCAGCAGCCGAAGAAGGACAGGGGGTGGCACAGATACGCAGTATTTT
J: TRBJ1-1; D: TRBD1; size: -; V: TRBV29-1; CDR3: CSVEDRGQEVWF; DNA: TGCAGCGTTGAAGATAGGGGACAGGAGGTGTGGTTT
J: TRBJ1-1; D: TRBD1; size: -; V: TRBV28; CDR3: CASRSGGNTEAFF; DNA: TGTGCCAGCAGGTCAGGGGGGAACACTGAAGCTTTCTTT
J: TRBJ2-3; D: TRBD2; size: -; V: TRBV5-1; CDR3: CASSLGTSGSFADTQYF; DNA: TGCGCCAGCAGCTTGGGGACCAGCGGGAGTTTTGCAGATACGCAGTATTTT
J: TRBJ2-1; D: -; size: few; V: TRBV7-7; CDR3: CASSLDGNYNEQFF; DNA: TGTGCCAGCAGCTTAGACGGGAACTACAATGAGCAGTTCTTC
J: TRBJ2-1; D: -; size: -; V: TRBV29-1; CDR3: CSGAKINEQFF; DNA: TGCAGCGGCGCCAAAATCAATGAGCAGTTCTTC
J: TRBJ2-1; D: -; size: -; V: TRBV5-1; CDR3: CASSEQGTISYNEQFF; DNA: TGCGCCAGCAGCGAACAGGGTACTATCTCCTACAATGAGCAGTTCTTC
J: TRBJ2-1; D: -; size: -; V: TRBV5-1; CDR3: CASSFTSSYNEQFF; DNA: TGCGCCAGCAGCTTTACCAGCTCCTACAATGAGCAGTTCTTC
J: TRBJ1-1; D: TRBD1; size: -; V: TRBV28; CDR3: CASRTGANTEAFF; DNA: TGTGCCAGCAGGACAGGGGCGAACACTGAAGCTTTCTTT
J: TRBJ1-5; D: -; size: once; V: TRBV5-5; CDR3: CASSLVPLNQPQHF; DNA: TGTGCCAGCAGCTTGGTGCCACTTAATCAGCCCCAGCATTTT
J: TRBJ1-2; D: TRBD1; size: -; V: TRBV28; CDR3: CASSEQTGVNYGYTF; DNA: TGTGCCAGCAGTGAACAGACAGGGGTTAACTATGGCTACACCTTC
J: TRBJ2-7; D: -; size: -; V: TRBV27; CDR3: CASSLGTGSYEQYF; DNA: TGTGCCAGCAGTTTAGGGACTGGATCGTACGAGCAGTACTTC
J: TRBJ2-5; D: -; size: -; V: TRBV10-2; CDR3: CASSDYRDETQYF; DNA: TGCGCCAGCAGTGATTACAGGGACGAGACCCAGTACTTC
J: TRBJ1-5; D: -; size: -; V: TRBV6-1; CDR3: CASSEAGGDKPQHF; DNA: TGTGCCAGCAGTGAAGCAGGAGGTGATAAGCCCCAGCATTTT
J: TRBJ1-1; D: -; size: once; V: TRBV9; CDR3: CASTPSLQGAEAFF; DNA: TGTGCCAGCACCCCGTCCCTACAGGGCGCTGAAGCTTTCTTT
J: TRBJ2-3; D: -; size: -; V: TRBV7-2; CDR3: CASSLVNTQYF; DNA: TGTGCCAGCAGCTTAGTAAATACGCAGTATTTT
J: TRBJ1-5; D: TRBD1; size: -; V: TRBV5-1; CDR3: CASSPGQGTQPQHF; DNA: TGCGCCAGCAGCCCCGGACAGGGGACACAGCCCCAGCATTTT
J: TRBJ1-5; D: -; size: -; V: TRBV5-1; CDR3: CASSSGGWPNQPQHF; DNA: TGCGCCAGCAGCTCGGGAGGGTGGCCCAATCAGCCCCAGCATTTT